This passage covers 30 T cell receptor beta chains from one sample sequenced in a study of blood T cell repertoires in COVID-19. This table comes from immunoSEQ multiplex PCR, and its TCRdb copy is limited to in-frame clones, with some not included. The data contain 250,000 to 300,000 clones, around 81% of them seen just once; the ten biggest clones take up around 3%. The sequencing input was peripheral blood. The receptor source for this set is a woman aged 55-69 years with active or convalescent COVID-19.

The chain carries TRBV3-1 (or the pseudogene TRBV3-2) and TRBJ2-1; D gene ambiguous. Deletions cut 1 base from V and 5 bases from J, with 9 bases between. The CDR3 length is 14 residues. Germline values: CDR1 LGHDT, CDR2 YNNKEL (reference sequence). The CDR3 DNA sequence: TGTGCCAGCAGCCAAGTGGAGCGTAACAATGAGCAGTTCTTC. This encodes CASSQVERNNEQFF.

V is TRBV19 and J is TRBJ2-3; a possible D gene is TRBD2 (6 bases). This CDR3 region has 12 residues. In germline, CDR1 is LNHDA, CDR2 SQIVND (reference sequence). Trimming removed 8 bases at V and 5 bases at J, with 11 bases between. CDR3 DNA sequence: TGTGCCAGTGGGAATAGCGGAGATACGCAGTATTTT. Its translation: CASGNSGDTQYF. Combining the CDR3 with reference TRBV19 and TRBJ2-3 gives the whole variable domain DGGITQSPKYLFRKEGQNVTLSCEQNLNHDAMYWYRQDPGQGLRLIYYSQIVNDFQKGDIAEGYSVSREKKESFPLTVTSAQKNPTAFYLCASGNSGDTQYFGPGTRLTVL.

This rearrangement joins TRBV7-2 to TRBJ2-5, with 9 nucleotides matching TRBD2. Germline loops: CDR1 SGHTA, CDR2 FQGNSA. The CDR3 has 16 amino acids. With V trimmed by 1 base and J by 4 bases, 7 bases remained unmatched. CDR3 coding DNA: TGTGCCAGCAGCTTAGGCAGCGGGGGGAAGGGAGAGACCCAGTACTTC. It encodes CASSLGSGGKGETQYF.

The J gene is TRBJ2-6, the V gene TRBV19; 9 bases are a match to TRBD1. V trimming: 6 bases; J trimming: 12 bases; junction bases outside the gene matches: 6. The CDR3 is made up of 13 amino acids. CDR1 and CDR2 from the germline V gene are LNHDA and SQIVND (reference sequence). In nucleotides, the CDR3 is TGTGCCAGTAGCCGGACAGGGGAGGGCGTCCTGACTTTC. Protein sequence: CASSRTGEGVLTF.

The chain combines TRBV10-2 with TRBJ2-7; TRBD2 matches at 10 bases. Germline loops: CDR1 WSHSY, CDR2 SAAADI. The V and J ends lost 3 bases and 2 bases, in that order; junction bases with no gene match: 10. The CDR3 has 17 amino acids. CDR3 region: CASSEGIAGGSTYEQYF. The CDR3 region has the DNA TGCGCCAGCAGTGAAGGGATAGCGGGGGGCTCGACCTACGAGCAGTACTTC.

The chain carries TRBV10-3 and TRBJ2-5; TRBD1 matches at 7 bases. The germline V gene has CDR1 ENHRY and CDR2 SYGVKD. The CDR3 has 14 residues. V trimming: 4 bases; J trimming: 1 base; junction bases outside the gene matches: 3. Written as DNA, the CDR3 is TGTGCCATCAGTGGGGACAGAGGCCAAGAGACCCAGTACTTC. Residues: CAISGDRGQETQYF.

This clone turned up a few times. V usage is TRBV7-8 and J usage is TRBJ1-2, with D tentatively TRBD1 (6 bases). Germline CDR1 and CDR2: SGHVS and FQNEAQ. This CDR3 comprises 17 residues. V lost 5 bases to trimming and J lost 8 bases, with 27 bases between them. This CDR3 is CASSLLEGFGQIGGYTF. In DNA form, the CDR3 reads TGTGCCAGCAGCCTGTTAGAAGGCTTCGGACAGATTGGAGGCTACACCTTC. Full variable domain (rest looked up from reference TRBV7-8 and TRBJ1-2): GAGVSQSPRYKVAKRGQDVALRCDPISGHVSLFWYQQALGQGPEFLTYFQNEAQLDKSGLPSDRFFAERPEGSVSTLKIQRTQQEDSAVYLCASSLLEGFGQIGGYTFGSGTRLTVV.

This sequence joins TRBV21-1 and TRBJ2-4; the table gives TRBD2 as D, unverified against the DNA. TRBV21-1 is described as a pseudogene. The CDR3 has 15 residues. Written as DNA, the CDR3 is TGTGCCAGCAGAGGACTAGCGGGGGCCAAAAACATTCAGTACTTC. This gives the protein CASRGLAGAKNIQYF.

Details on this clone: A junction boundary mismatches the germline segment, possibly from a read error. The chain employs TRBV24-1 and TRBJ2-2; the match to TRBD1 covers 7 bases. Germline CDR1 KGHDR, CDR2 SFDVKD. This CDR3 comprises 17 residues. DNA of the CDR3: TGTGCCACCAGTGTCCCACCGGGACAGCTGAACGCCGGGGAGCTGTTTTTT. Its translation is CATSVPPGQLNAGELFF.

V is TRBV2 and J is TRBJ1-1; D unclear. Germline V gene data show CDR1 as SNHLY and CDR2 as FYNNEI. The CDR3 extends over 13 amino acids. Trimming shortened V by 0 bases and J by 5 bases, and 7 bases separated the two germline ends. The CDR3 here is CASSEALRTEAFF. The CDR3 DNA reads as TGTGCCAGCAGTGAAGCGCTTCGGACTGAAGCTTTCTTT.

V and J are TRBV5-1 and TRBJ2-1; 9 bases fit TRBD1. J gave up 0 bases and V 3 bases, and 13 bases lay outside the gene matches. Germline V gives CDR1 SGHRS, CDR2 YFSETQ. This CDR3 comprises 19 residues. CDR3 coding DNA: TGCGCCAGCAGCTCAGTCCCGGGACAGGGCGAAAGCTCCTACAATGAGCAGTTCTTC. Translation gives CASSSVPGQGESSYNEQFF.

This chain uses TRBV4-3 with TRBJ1-5; no clear D. V lost 0 bases, J lost 7 bases, and 10 bases lay in between. The CDR3 has 14 amino acids. Germline V gene sequence: CDR1 LGHNA, CDR2 YSLEER. The CDR3 sequence is CASSQDVGGQPQHF. CDR3 DNA sequence: TGCGCCAGCAGCCAAGATGTTGGAGGGCAGCCCCAGCATTTT.

The rearrangement joins TRBV9 to TRBJ1-6; D is unresolved. The CDR3 spans 17 residues. From germline, CDR1 is SGDLS and CDR2 YYNGEE. Trimming removed 4 bases at V and 0 bases at J, with 14 bases between. This chain's CDR3 is CASSTEEESSYNSPLHF. For the CDR3, the DNA is TGTGCCAGCAGCACAGAGGAGGAGAGCTCCTATAATTCACCCCTCCACTTT.

The rearrangement joins TRBV4-2 to TRBJ1-4; D perhaps matches TRBD1 (5 bases). CDR1 is LGHNA and CDR2 is YNFKEQ in the germline V gene. The CDR3 has 16 residues. V dropped 4 bases and J dropped 4 bases, with 16 bases sitting between them. The CDR3 loop reads CASSPNPQGGNEKLFF. Written as DNA, the CDR3 is TGTGCCAGCAGCCCCAACCCCCAGGGTGGTAATGAAAAACTGTTTTTT.

This clone was counted once. The chain combines TRBV6-2 or TRBV6-3 with TRBJ1-2; D ambiguous. Germline loops: CDR1 MNHEY, CDR2 SVGEGT. V lost 2 bases and J lost 0, with 10 bases in between. The CDR3 is 15 amino acids. The CDR3 nucleotides read TGTGCCAGCAGTTACGGCGGCAGAGCTAACTATGGCTACACCTTC. Amino acids: CASSYGGRANYGYTF.

The V call is TRBV19, the J call TRBJ2-4, with 7 bases aligning to TRBD1. The CDR3 consists of 14 residues. V dropped 6 bases and J dropped 0; count of bases not matched to a gene: 2. CDR1 and CDR2 (germline): LNHDA, SQIVND (reference sequence). CDR3 nucleotides: TGTGCCAGTAGCGACAGGGAAGCCAAAAACATTCAGTACTTC. Amino acids: CASSDREAKNIQYF.

A few counts support this clone. The rearrangement links TRBV19 to TRBJ2-7; D perhaps matches TRBD1 (6 bases). Germline CDR1 is LNHDA and CDR2 is SQIVND (reference sequence). V lost 6 bases, J lost 5 bases, and 14 bases lay in between. The CDR3 spans 13 residues. The CDR3 nucleotides are TGTGCCAGTAGCCTAACAGGGAGCAACGAGCAGTACTTC. Translated, it gives CASSLTGSNEQYF.

This chain uses TRBV10-3 with TRBJ1-2, with TRBD1 as a possible D gene (5 bases). Germline V lookup: CDR1 ENHRY, CDR2 SYGVKD. The CDR3 spans 14 residues. The V and J ends lost 0 bases and 5 bases respectively, with 10 bases between them. The CDR3 here is CAISESGLNYGYTF. The CDR3 bases are TGTGCCATCAGTGAGTCGGGGCTGAATTATGGCTACACCTTC.

The CDR3 sequence: CASSFSLTLAKNIQYF. Here the CDR3 DNA reads TGTGCCAGCAGTTTTAGCCTCACCTTAGCCAAAAACATTCAGTACTTC. The chain has TRBV28 and TRBJ2-4; no reliable D call. The CDR3 length is 16 residues. The ends were cut back, 3 bases at V and 0 bases at J, with 12 bases in the middle. In germline, CDR1 is MDHEN, CDR2 SYDVKM.

J is TRBJ2-7 and V is TRBV18; the D gene is possibly TRBD1 (6 bases). V was pared by 6 bases and J by 1 base, with 13 bases between. The CDR3 has 14 amino acids. The germline gives CDR1 KGHSH, CDR2 LQKENI. The CDR3, as DNA: TGTGCCAGCTCTACTACGGGACAATCCTACGAGCAGTACTTC. Encoded protein: CASSTTGQSYEQYF.

The rearrangement uses TRBV19 and TRBJ1-6; D might be TRBD1 (6 bases). The CDR3 has 15 residues. The germline V and J ends were trimmed by 4 bases and 5 bases, with 12 bases remaining between them. CDR1 LNHDA and CDR2 SQIVND come from the germline V gene (reference sequence). In DNA form, the CDR3 reads TGTGCCAGTAGTAATCAAGCAGGGGATAATTCACCCCTCCACTTT. This translates into CASSNQAGDNSPLHF.

The rearrangement uses TRBV11-2 and TRBJ1-4; no firm D call. The CDR3 totals 16 residues. Trimming left V 1 base short and J 8 bases short, with 17 bases between. Germline CDR1 is SGHAT and CDR2 is FQNNGV. The CDR3 loop reads CASSLGLVLNLEKLFF. The CDR3 DNA sequence: TGTGCCAGCAGCTTAGGATTAGTACTTAACTTAGAAAAACTGTTTTTT.

Here the CDR3 reads CATSDLPPPGQPYNEQFF. For the CDR3, the DNA is TGTGCCACCAGTGATTTGCCCCCTCCGGGACAGCCCTACAATGAGCAGTTCTTC. This chain links TRBV24-1 with TRBJ2-1, with TRBD1 matching 7 bases. Unmatched junction bases numbered 9, after V lost 0 bases and J lost 2 bases. The CDR3 covers 18 residues. CDR1 is KGHDR, CDR2 SFDVKD, per germline.

The chain recombines TRBV5-1 with TRBJ1-2, with 8 bases matching TRBD1. The CDR3 contains 13 residues. The V and J ends lost 4 bases and 8 bases, in that order; junction bases with no gene match: 7. CDR1 is SGHRS, CDR2 YFSETQ, per germline. The CDR3 sequence: CASSNGQGRGYTF. Written as DNA, the CDR3 is TGCGCCAGCAGCAACGGACAGGGAAGGGGCTACACCTTC.

The V call is TRBV15, the J call TRBJ1-4; 7 positions agree with TRBD1. Per germline, CDR1 LNHNV and CDR2 YYDKDF (reference sequence). The CDR3 spans 15 residues. The V gene end was trimmed by 1 base and the J gene end by 4 bases; junction bases not matched to a gene: 3. The CDR3 DNA reads as TGTGCCACCAGCAGAGGGGACAGCGTTAATGAAAAACTGTTTTTT. Protein product: CATSRGDSVNEKLFF.

V is TRBV7-3 and J is TRBJ2-3; D perhaps matches TRBD2 (6 bases). The germline V gene encodes CDR1 SGHTA and CDR2 FQGTGA. This CDR3 region has 13 residues. Trimming removed 6 bases at V and 2 bases at J, with 9 bases between. The CDR3 nucleotides are TGTGCCAGCAGACGGAGGGCCACAGATACGCAGTATTTT. This translates into CASRRRATDTQYF.

This clone was observed a handful of times. The CDR3 spells CASSLNGQGSTDTQYF. The CDR3 DNA sequence: TGCGCCAGCAGCTTGAACGGACAGGGAAGCACAGATACGCAGTATTTT. The J gene is TRBJ2-3, the V gene TRBV5-1, with 8 nucleotides matching TRBD1. J gave up 0 bases and V 1 base, and 4 bases lay outside the gene matches. The germline V gene has CDR1 SGHRS and CDR2 YFSETQ. The CDR3 covers 16 residues. Drawing the rest from reference TRBV5-1 and TRBJ2-3, the complete variable domain is KAGVTQTPRYLIKTRGQQVTLSCSPISGHRSVSWYQQTPGQGLQFLFEYFSETQRNKGNFPGRFSGRQFSNSRSEMNVSTLELGDSALYLCASSLNGQGSTDTQYFGPGTRLTVL.

The chain combines TRBV11-2 with TRBJ2-7, with 8 bases identical to TRBD2. Per the germline V gene, CDR1 is SGHAT and CDR2 is FQNNGV. After removal of 0 bases from V and 4 bases from J, the junction contained 11 bases not matched to a gene. The CDR3 is 17 amino acids. The CDR3: CASSLDLAGGNSYEQYF. Written as DNA, the CDR3 is TGTGCCAGCAGCTTAGATTTGGCGGGGGGAAATTCTTACGAGCAGTACTTC.

DNA of the CDR3: TGTGCCAGCCTTTTCGGGGAGGGCTATGGCTACACCTTC. This codes for CASLFGEGYGYTF. The chain recombines TRBV7-9 with TRBJ1-2; D not certain. Germline V gene lookup returns CDR1 SEHNR and CDR2 FQNEAQ (reference sequence). The CDR3 loop spans 13 amino acids. V was clipped by 8 bases and J by 4 bases, with 14 bases between them.

V is TRBV10-3 and J is TRBJ2-2, with no clear D. The CDR3 extends over 15 amino acids. Germline V gene lookup returns CDR1 ENHRY and CDR2 SYGVKD. Trimming cost V 0 bases and J 0 bases, with 5 bases left between them. The CDR3 is CAISESLTNTGELFF. The DNA of the CDR3 is TGTGCCATCAGTGAGTCACTAACGAACACCGGGGAGCTGTTTTTT.